What follows describes a single TCR beta chain. Per the original methods: Junction-only immunoSEQ sequences carried no quality scores, so filtering differed. Sequencing was performed with immunoSEQ multiplex PCR; in TCRdb, only in-frame clones are kept and a portion is missing. The V and J calls and clone size are taken from that table; D and trimming were inferred from the DNA. In the table there are 2 million to 2.5 million clones, 85% to 95% of which are singletons. This sample is drawn from a study of shared clonotypes between healthy human individuals. CDR1 is SGHAT and CDR2 is FQNNGV in the germline V gene. The ends were cut back, 0 bases at V and 9 bases at J, with 11 bases in the middle. The CDR3 has 13 amino acids.

The source is a man aged 18 to 30 in good health. Some clones in this sample may be carry-over from other donors' samples. V gene TRBV11-2 combines with J gene TRBJ1-2; D ambiguous. Sequencing used naive CD4+ T cells from PBMCs. Stated subset: CD45RA+ positively selected. CDR3 DNA: TGTGCCAGCAGCTTAGATTTCCCGGCCCGCTACACCTTC. It is translated as CASSLDFPARYTF.